The next 12 T cell receptor beta chains were all read from a single sample in a study of blood T cell repertoires in COVID-19. The protocol was immunoSEQ multiplex PCR, while the TCRdb copy is restricted to in-frame clones and leaves out a portion. The sample yields about 140,000 clones, 82% seen once. The sample was peripheral blood. Source of these receptors: a woman older than 75 with acute or convalescent COVID-19.

J is TRBJ2-3 and V is TRBV28; D is possibly TRBD1 (6 bases). CDR3 length equals 15 residues. The V end was cut by 2 bases, the J end by 3 bases, with 12 bases between. Germline lookup yields CDR1 MDHEN and CDR2 SYDVKM. This CDR3 reads CASSLGGAGTDTQYF. The CDR3 bases are TGTGCCAGCAGTTTAGGGGGCGCAGGGACAGATACGCAGTATTTT.

V and J are TRBV7-6 and TRBJ2-7, with D possibly being TRBD1 (5 bases). The ends were cut back, 3 bases at V and 3 bases at J, with 6 bases in the middle. Germline V CDR1 and CDR2: SGHVS, FNYEAQ. This CDR3 is built from 12 residues. The CDR3 protein is CASSFTGYEQYF. DNA of the CDR3: TGTGCCAGCAGCTTTACAGGCTACGAGCAGTACTTC.

The rearrangement uses TRBV15 and TRBJ2-7; 11 nucleotides align to TRBD2. CDR1 LNHNV and CDR2 YYDKDF come from the germline V gene (reference sequence). The CDR3 consists of 15 residues. The junction had 4 bases not matched to a gene; V was cut back by 5 bases and J by 1 base. CDR3 in DNA: TGTGCCACCAGCCAACTAGCGGGGGAATCCTACGAGCAGTACTTC. It yields the protein CATSQLAGESYEQYF.

The chain couples TRBV9 to TRBJ1-5; D possibly corresponds to TRBD1 (6 bases). Germline V CDR1 and CDR2: SGDLS, YYNGEE. Between the trimmed V and J ends, which lost 7 bases and 2 bases, there was a span of 13 bases. The CDR3 consists of 14 residues. CDR3 region: CASAKGGGNQPQHF. The CDR3 nucleotides are TGTGCCAGCGCCAAAGGGGGGGGCAATCAGCCCCAGCATTTT.

The rearrangement links TRBV6-5 to TRBJ2-5; D possibly corresponds to TRBD1 (6 bases). The ends were cut back, 0 bases at V and 4 bases at J, with 12 bases in the middle. There are 15 residues in the CDR3. Germline V gene data show CDR1 as MNHEY and CDR2 as SVGAGI. CDR3 sequence (DNA): TGTGCCAGCAGTTACTCTACAGGGCAGGCAGAGACCCAGTACTTC. Amino acids: CASSYSTGQAETQYF.

The chain joins TRBV18 to TRBJ2-1; D not resolved. The CDR3 is 15 amino acids. Germline-derived CDR1 and CDR2 are KGHSH and LQKENI. The germline V and J ends were trimmed by 3 bases and 4 bases, with 13 bases remaining between them. The CDR3 spells CASSPRAEAYNEQFF. As DNA, the CDR3 is TGTGCCAGCTCACCCCGTGCCGAGGCATACAATGAGCAGTTCTTC.

The rearrangement uses TRBV7-2 and TRBJ1-1; 10 nucleotides align to TRBD1. The J segment lost 1 base and the V segment lost 1 base, leaving 6 bases of the junction unmatched. There are 17 residues in the CDR3. The V gene's germline CDR1 is SGHTA and CDR2 FQGNSA. Here the CDR3 DNA reads TGTGCCAGCAGCTTAGGGGACAGGGGCTACCAGAACACTGAAGCTTTCTTT. Translating gives CASSLGDRGYQNTEAFF.

The chain joins TRBV4-1 to TRBJ1-5, with 9 bases that match TRBD1. The CDR3 has 18 amino acids. CDR1 is MGHRA and CDR2 is YSYEKL in the germline V gene. CDR3 region: CPTSRRDPTGGRGQPQHF. The CDR3 DNA sequence: TGCCCCACCAGCCGACGAGATCCTACAGGGGGCCGGGGTCAGCCCCAGCATTTT.

The CDR3 reads CASSLVSGASDTQYF. For the CDR3, the DNA is TGTGCCAGCAGCTTGGTTAGTGGAGCGTCAGATACGCAGTATTTT. The chain is built from TRBV5-6 and TRBJ2-3; D unresolved. V was shortened by 0 bases and J by 4 bases, with 12 bases between the two germline ends. Germline loops: CDR1 SGHDT, CDR2 YYEEEE. CDR3 length equals 15 residues. The entire variable domain, with the rest obtained from reference TRBV5-6 and TRBJ2-3, is as follows: DAGVTQSPTHLIKTRGQQVTLRCSPKSGHDTVSWYQQALGQGPQFIFQYYEEEERQRGNFPDRFSGHQFPNYSSELNVNALLLGDSALYLCASSLVSGASDTQYFGPGTRLTVL.

The rearrangement uses TRBV6-5 and TRBJ1-1; possibly TRBD1 for D (5 bases). Per the germline V gene, CDR1 is MNHEY and CDR2 is SVGAGI. The length of the CDR3 is 13 residues. With 6 bases removed from V and 3 bases from J, the gap between germline ends came to 11 bases. DNA for the CDR3: TGTGCCAGCAGACCCTGGGGGGACACTGAAGCTTTCTTT. This gives the protein CASRPWGDTEAFF.

This chain links TRBV3-1 (or the pseudogene TRBV3-2) with TRBJ2-5; TRBD2 is a possible D gene (5 bases). The CDR3 is made up of 14 amino acids. The V end was cut by 3 bases, the J end by 5 bases, with 13 bases between. Per the germline V gene, CDR1 is LGHDT and CDR2 is YNNKEL (reference sequence). In DNA form, the CDR3 reads TGTGCCAGCAGCCAGGCGGGCCTGGGGGAGACCCAGTACTTC. It specifies CASSQAGLGETQYF.

The chain recombines TRBV30 with TRBJ1-6; the D gene is possibly TRBD1 (6 bases). V was shortened by 5 bases and J by 6 bases, with 14 bases between the two germline ends. Looked up from germline, CDR1 is GTSNPN and CDR2 is SVGIG (reference sequence). The CDR3 has 14 residues. The CDR3 bases are TGTGCCTGGGCAAAGGGACACTTTAATTCACCCCTCCACTTT. This encodes CAWAKGHFNSPLHF.